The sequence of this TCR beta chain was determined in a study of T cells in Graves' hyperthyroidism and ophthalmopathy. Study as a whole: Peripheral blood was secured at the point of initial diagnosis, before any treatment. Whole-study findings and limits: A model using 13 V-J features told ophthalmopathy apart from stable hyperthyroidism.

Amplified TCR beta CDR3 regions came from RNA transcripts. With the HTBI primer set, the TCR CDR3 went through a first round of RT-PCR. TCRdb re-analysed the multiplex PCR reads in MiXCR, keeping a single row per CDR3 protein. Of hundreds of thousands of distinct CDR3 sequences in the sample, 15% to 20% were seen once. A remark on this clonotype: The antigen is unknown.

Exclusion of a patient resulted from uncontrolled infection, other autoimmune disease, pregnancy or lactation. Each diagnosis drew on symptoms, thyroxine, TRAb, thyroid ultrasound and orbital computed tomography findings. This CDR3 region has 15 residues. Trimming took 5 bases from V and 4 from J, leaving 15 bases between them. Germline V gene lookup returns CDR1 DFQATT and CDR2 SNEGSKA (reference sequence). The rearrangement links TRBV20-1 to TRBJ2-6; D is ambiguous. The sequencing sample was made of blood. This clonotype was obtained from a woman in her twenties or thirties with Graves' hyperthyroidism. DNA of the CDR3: TGCAGTGCTCGAAGACTGCCCCTAGGGGCCAACGTCCTGACTTTC. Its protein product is CSARRLPLGANVLTF.